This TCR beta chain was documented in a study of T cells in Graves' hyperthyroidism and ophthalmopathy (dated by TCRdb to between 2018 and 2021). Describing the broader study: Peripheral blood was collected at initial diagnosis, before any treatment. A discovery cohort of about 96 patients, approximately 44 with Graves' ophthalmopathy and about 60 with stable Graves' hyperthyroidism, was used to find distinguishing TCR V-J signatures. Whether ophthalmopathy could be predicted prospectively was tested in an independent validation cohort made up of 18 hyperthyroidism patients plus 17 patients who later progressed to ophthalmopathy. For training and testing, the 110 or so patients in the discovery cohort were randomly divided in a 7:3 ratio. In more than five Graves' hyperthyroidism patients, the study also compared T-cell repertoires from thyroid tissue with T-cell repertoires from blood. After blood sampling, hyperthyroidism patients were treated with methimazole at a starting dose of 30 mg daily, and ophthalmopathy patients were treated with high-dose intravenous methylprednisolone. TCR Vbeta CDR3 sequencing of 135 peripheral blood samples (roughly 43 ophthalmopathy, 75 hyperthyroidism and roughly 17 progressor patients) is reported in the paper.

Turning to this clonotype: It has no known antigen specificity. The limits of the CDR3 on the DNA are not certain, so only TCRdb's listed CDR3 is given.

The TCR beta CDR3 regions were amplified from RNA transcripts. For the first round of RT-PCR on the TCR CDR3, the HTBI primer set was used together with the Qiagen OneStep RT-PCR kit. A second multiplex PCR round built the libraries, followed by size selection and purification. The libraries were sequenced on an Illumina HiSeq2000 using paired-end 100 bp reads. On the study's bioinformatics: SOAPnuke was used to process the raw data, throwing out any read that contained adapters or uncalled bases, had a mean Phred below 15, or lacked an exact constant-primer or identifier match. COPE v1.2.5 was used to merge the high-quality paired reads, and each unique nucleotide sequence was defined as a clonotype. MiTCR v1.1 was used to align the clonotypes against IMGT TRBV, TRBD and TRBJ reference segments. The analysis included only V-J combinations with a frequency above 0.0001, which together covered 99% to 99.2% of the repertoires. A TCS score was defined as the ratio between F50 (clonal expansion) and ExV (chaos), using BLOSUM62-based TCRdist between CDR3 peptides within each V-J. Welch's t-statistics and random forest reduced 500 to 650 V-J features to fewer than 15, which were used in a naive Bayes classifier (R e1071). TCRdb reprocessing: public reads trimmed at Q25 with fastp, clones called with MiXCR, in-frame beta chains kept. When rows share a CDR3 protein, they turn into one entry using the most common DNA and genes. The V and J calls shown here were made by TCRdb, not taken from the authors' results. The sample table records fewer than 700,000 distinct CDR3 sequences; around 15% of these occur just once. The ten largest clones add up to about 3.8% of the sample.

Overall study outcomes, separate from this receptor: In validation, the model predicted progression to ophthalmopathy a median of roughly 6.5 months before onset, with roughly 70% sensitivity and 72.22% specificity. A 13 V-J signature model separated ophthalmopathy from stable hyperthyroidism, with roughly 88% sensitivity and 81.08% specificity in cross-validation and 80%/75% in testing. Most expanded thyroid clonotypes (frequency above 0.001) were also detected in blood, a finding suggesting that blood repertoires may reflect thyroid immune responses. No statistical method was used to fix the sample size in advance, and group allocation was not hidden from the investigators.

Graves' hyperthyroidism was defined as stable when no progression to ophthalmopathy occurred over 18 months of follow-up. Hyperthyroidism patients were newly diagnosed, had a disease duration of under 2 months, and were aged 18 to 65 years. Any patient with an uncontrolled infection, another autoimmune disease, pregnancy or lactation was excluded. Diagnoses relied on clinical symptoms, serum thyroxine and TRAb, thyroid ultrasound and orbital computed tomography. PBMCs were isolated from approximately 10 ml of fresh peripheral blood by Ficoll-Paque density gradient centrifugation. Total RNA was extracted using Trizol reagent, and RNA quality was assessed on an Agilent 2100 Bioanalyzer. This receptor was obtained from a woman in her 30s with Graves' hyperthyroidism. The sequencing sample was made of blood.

The CDR3 region reads CASSFYICSAVGGRETGRSEQFF. Recombination connected TRBV7-9 to TRBJ2-1; the D call in the table, TRBD2, was not verified against the DNA. CDR1 and CDR2 are read off the germline V gene (reference sequence) as SEHNR and FQNEAQ. The CDR3 holds 23 amino acids from the cysteine to the phenylalanine.